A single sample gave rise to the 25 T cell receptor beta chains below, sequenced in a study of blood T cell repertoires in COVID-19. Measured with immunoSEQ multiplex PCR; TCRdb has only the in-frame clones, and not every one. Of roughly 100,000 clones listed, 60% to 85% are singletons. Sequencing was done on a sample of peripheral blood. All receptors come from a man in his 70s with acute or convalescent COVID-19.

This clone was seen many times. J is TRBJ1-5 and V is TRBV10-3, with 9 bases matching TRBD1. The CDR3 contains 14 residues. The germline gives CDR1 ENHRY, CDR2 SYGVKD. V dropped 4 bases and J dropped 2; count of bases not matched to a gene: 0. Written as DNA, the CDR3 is TGTGCCATCAGTGGGACAGGGGGCAATCAGCCCCAGCATTTT. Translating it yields CAISGTGGNQPQHF.

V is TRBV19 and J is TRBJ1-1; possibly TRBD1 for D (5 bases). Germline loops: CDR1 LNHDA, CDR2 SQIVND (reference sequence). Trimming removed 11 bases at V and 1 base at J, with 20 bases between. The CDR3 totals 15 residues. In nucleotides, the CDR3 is TGTGCCTCACAATGGGGGACTCGGCAGAACACTGAAGCTTTCTTT. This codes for CASQWGTRQNTEAFF.

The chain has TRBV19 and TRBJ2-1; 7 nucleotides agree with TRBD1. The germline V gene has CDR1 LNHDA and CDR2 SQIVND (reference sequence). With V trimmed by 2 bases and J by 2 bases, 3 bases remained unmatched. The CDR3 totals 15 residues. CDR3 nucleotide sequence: TGTGCCAGTAGTATATTGAGGGGGCCCTACAATGAGCAGTTCTTC. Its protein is CASSILRGPYNEQFF. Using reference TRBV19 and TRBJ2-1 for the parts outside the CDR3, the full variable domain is DGGITQSPKYLFRKEGQNVTLSCEQNLNHDAMYWYRQDPGQGLRLIYYSQIVNDFQKGDIAEGYSVSREKKESFPLTVTSAQKNPTAFYLCASSILRGPYNEQFFGPGTRLTVL.

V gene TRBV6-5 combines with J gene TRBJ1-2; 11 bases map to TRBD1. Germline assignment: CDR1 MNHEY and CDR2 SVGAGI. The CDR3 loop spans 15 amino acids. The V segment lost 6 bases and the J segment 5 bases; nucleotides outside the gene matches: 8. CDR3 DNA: TGTGCCAGCAGAGGAGGGACAGGGGGGCCTTATGGCTACACCTTC. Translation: CASRGGTGGPYGYTF.

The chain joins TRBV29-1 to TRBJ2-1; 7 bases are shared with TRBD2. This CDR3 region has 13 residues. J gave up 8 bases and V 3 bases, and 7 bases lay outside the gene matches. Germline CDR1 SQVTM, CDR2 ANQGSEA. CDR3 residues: CSVEVRERYEQFF. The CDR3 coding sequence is TGCAGCGTTGAGGTGCGGGAGAGGTATGAGCAGTTCTTC.

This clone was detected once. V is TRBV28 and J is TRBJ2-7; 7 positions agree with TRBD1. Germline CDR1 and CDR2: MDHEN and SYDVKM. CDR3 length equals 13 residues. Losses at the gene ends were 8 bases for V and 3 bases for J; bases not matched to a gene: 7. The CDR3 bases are TGTGCCAGCCTGGGACAGTGGAACTACGAGCAGTACTTC. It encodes CASLGQWNYEQYF.

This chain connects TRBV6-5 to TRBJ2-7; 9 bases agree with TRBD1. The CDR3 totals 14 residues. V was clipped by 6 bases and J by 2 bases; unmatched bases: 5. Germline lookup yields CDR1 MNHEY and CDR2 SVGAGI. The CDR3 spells CASRQGQGTYEQYV. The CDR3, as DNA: TGTGCCAGCAGGCAAGGACAGGGGACCTACGAGCAGTACGTC.

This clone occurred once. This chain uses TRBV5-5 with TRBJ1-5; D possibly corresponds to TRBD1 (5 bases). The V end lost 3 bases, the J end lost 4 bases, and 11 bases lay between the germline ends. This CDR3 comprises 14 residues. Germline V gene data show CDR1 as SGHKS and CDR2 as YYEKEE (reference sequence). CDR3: CASSSGIRNQPQHF. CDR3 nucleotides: TGTGCCAGCAGCTCAGGGATCAGGAATCAGCCCCAGCATTTT. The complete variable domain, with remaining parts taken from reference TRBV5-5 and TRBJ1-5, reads DAGVTQSPTHLIKTRGQQVTLRCSPISGHKSVSWYQQVLGQGPQFIFQYYEKEERGRGNFPDRFSARQFPNYSSELNVNALLLGDSALYLCASSSGIRNQPQHFGDGTRLSIL.

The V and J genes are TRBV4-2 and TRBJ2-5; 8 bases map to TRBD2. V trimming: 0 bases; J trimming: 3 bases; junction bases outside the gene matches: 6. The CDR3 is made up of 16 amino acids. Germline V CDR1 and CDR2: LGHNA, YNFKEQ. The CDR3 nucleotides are TGTGCCAGCAGCCAAGAACATACTAGCGGAAAAGAGACCCAGTACTTC. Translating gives CASSQEHTSGKETQYF.

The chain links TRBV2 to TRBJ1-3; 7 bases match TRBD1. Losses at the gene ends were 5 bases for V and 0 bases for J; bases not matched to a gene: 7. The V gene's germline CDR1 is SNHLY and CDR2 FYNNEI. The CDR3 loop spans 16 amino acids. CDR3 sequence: CASSQDRPSSGNTIYF. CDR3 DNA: TGTGCCAGCAGTCAGGACAGGCCCAGCTCTGGAAACACCATATATTTT.

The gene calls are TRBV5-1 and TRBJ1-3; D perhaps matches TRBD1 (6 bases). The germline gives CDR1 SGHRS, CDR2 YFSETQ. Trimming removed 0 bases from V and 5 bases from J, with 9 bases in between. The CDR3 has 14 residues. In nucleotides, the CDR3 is TGCGCCAGCAGCTTGGAGGGGACAAGAAACACCATATATTTT. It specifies CASSLEGTRNTIYF.

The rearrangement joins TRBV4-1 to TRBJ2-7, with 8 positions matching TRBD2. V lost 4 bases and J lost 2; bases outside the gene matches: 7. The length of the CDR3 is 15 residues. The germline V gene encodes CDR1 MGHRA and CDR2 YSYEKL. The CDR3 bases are TGCGCCAGCAGCCCACTAGCGGAACAGACCTACGAGCAGTACTTC. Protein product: CASSPLAEQTYEQYF.

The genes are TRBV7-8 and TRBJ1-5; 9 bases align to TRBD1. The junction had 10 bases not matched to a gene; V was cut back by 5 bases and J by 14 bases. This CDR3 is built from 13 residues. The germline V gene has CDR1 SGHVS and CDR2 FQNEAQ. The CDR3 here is CASSQGQGNPEHF. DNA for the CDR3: TGTGCCAGCAGCCAAGGACAGGGGAATCCGGAGCATTTT. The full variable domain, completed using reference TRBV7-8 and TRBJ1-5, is GAGVSQSPRYKVAKRGQDVALRCDPISGHVSLFWYQQALGQGPEFLTYFQNEAQLDKSGLPSDRFFAERPEGSVSTLKIQRTQQEDSAVYLCASSQGQGNPEHFGDGTRLSIL.

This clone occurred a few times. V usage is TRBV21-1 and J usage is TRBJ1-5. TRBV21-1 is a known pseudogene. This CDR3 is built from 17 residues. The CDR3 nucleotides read TGTGCCAGCAGCAAAGTGAGGCTATGGGGGGGAGATCAGCCCCAGCATTTT. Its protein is CASSKVRLWGGDQPQHF.

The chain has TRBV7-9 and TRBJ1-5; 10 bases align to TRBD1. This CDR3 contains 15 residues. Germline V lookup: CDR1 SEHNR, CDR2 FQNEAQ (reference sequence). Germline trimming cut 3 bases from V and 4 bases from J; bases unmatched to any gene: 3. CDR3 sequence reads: CASSFGTGANQPQHF. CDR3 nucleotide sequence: TGTGCCAGCAGCTTCGGGACAGGGGCGAATCAGCCCCAGCATTTT.

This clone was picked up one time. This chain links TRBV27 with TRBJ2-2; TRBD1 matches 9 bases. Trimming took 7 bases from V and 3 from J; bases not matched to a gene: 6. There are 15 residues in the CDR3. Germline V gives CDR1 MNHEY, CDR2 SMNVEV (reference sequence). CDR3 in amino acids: CASTSGDRDTGELFF. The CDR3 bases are TGTGCCAGCACCTCCGGGGACAGGGACACCGGGGAGCTGTTTTTT.

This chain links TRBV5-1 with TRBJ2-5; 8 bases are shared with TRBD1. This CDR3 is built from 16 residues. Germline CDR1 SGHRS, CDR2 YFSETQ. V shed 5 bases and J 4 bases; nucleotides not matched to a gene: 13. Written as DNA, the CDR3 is TGCGCCAGCAGTTTGTCCGCCGCCGGGACAGGAGAGACCCAGTACTTC. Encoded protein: CASSLSAAGTGETQYF. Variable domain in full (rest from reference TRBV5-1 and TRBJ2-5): KAGVTQTPRYLIKTRGQQVTLSCSPISGHRSVSWYQQTPGQGLQFLFEYFSETQRNKGNFPGRFSGRQFSNSRSEMNVSTLELGDSALYLCASSLSAAGTGETQYFGPGTRLLVL.

CDR3 DNA: TGTGCCAGCAGCACTCAGACAGGAGCCCTGAACACTGAAGCTTTCTTT. Protein sequence: CASSTQTGALNTEAFF. V and J are TRBV7-2 and TRBJ1-1; a weak D match, TRBD1 (6 bases). There are 16 residues in the CDR3. The germline gives CDR1 SGHTA, CDR2 FQGNSA. The germline V and J ends were trimmed by 5 bases and 0 bases, with 16 bases remaining between them.

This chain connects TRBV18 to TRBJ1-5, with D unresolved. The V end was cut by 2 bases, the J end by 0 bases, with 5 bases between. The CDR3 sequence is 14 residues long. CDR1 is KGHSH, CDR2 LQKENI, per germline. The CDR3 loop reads CASSPGSSNQPQHF. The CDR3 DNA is TGTGCCAGCTCACCAGGGAGTAGCAATCAGCCCCAGCATTTT. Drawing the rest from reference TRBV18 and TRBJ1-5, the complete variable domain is NAGVMQNPRHLVRRRGQEARLRCSPMKGHSHVYWYRQLPEEGLKFMVYLQKENIIDESGMPKERFSAEFPKEGPSILRIQQVVRGDSAAYFCASSPGSSNQPQHFGDGTRLSIL.

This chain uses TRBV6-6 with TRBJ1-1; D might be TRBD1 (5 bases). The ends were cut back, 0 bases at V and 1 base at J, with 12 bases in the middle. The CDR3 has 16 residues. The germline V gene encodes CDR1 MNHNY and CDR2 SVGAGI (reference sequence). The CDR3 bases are TGTGCCAGCAGTTACTCGTCCCGCGGGGGGAACACTGAAGCTTTCTTT. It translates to CASSYSSRGGNTEAFF.

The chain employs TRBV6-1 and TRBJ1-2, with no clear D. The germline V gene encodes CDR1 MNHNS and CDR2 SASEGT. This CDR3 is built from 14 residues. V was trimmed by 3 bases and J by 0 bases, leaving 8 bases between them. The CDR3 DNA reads TGTGCCAGCAGTGAGGCATGGTCTAACTATGGCTACACCTTC. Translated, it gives CASSEAWSNYGYTF.

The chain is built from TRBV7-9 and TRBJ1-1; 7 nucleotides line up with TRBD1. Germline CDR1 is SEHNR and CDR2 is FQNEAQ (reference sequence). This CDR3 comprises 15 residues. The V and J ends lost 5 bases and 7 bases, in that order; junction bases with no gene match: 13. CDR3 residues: CASSPNTGTVHEAFF. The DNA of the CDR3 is TGTGCCAGCAGCCCCAACACCGGGACAGTTCATGAAGCTTTCTTT.

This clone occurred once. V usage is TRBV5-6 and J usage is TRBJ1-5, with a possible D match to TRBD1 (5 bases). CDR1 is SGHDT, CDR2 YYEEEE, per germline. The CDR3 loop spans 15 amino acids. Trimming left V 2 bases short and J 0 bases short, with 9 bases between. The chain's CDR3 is CASSFRTPSNQPQHF. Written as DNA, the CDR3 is TGTGCCAGCAGCTTTAGGACACCTAGCAATCAGCCCCAGCATTTT.

The CDR3 spells CASMPRTGDYGYTF. The CDR3 DNA follows: TGTGCCAGCATGCCTAGGACAGGAGACTATGGCTACACCTTC. The chain joins TRBV5-6 to TRBJ1-2; 7 bases agree with TRBD1. The CDR3 is 14 amino acids. J lost 3 bases, V lost 6 bases, and 8 bases had no gene match. Germline assignment: CDR1 SGHDT and CDR2 YYEEEE.

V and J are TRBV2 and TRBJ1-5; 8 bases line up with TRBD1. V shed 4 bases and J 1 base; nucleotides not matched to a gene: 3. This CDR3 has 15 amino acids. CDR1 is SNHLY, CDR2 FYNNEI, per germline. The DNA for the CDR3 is TGTGCCAGCAGTGGGGACAGGCCCAGCAATCAGCCCCAGCATTTT. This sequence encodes CASSGDRPSNQPQHF.